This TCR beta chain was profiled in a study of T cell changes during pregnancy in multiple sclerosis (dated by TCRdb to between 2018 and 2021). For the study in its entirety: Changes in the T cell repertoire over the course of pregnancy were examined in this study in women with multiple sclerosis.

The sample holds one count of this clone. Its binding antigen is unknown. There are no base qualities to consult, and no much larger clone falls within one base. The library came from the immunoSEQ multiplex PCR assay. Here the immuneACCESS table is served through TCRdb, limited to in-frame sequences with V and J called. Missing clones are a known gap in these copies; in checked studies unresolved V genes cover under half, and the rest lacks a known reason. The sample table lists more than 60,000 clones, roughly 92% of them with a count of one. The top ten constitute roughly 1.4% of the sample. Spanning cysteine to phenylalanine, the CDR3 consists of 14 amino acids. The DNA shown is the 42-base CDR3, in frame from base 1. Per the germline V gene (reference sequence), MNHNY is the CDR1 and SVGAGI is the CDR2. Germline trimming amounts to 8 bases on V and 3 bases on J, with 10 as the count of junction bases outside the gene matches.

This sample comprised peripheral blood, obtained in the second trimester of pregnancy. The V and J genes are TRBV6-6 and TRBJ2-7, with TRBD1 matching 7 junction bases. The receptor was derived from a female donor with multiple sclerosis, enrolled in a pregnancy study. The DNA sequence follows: TGTGCCAGCTCACCGGGACAGATATTCTACGAGCAGTACTTC. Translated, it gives CASSPGQIFYEQYF.